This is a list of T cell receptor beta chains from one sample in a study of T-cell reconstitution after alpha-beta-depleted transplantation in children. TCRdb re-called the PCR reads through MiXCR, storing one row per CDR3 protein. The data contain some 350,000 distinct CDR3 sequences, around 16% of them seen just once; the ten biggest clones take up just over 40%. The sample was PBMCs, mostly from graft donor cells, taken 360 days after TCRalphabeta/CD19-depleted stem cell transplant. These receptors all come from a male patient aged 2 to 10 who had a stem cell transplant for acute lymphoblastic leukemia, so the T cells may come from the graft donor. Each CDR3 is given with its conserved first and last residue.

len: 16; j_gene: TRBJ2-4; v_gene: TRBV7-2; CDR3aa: CASSLGGHLIQNIQYF
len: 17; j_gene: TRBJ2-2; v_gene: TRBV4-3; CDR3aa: CASSQAGGLMNTGELFF
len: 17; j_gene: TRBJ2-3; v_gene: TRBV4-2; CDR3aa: CASSQAPGGGGTDTQYF
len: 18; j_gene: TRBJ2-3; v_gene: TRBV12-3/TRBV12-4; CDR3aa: CASSPPTPGGPGTDTQYF
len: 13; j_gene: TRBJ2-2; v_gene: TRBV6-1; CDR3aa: CASSQGRAGELFF
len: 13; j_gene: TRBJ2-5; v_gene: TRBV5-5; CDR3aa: CASRQGGSETQYF
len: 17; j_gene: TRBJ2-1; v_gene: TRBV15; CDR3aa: CATSRVSGGGWYNEQFF
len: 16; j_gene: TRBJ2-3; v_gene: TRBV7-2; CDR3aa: CASSWIRDRGHNTQYF
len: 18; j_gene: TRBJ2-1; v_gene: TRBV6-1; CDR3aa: CASSGPAGGLDSYNEQFF
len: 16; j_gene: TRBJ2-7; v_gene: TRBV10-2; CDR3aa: CASSDLSGRSPLEQYF
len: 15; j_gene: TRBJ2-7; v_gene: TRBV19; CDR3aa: CASSMLAIRGSEQYF
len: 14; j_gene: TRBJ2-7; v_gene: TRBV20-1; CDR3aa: CSARDLAEAYEQYF
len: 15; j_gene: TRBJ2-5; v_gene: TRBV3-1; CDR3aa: CASSQVGGSGETQYF
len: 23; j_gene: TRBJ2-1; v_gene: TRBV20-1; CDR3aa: CSARDIDGSFSSKKGKSYNEQFF
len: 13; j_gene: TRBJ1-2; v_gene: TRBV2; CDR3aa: CASREGSGNGYTF
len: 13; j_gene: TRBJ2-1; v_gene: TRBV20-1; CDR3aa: CSARGRTDNEQFF
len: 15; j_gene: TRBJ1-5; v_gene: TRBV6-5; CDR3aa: CASSYGQGTDQPQHF
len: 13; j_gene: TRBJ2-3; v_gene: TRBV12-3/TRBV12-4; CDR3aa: CASSYSGRDTQYF
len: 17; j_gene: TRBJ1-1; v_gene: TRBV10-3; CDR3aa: CAISETLLWGKNTEAFF
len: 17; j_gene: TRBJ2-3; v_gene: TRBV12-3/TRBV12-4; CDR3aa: CASSLDRWDGRPDTQYF
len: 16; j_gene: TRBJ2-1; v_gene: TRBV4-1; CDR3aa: CASSPSPRGRSNEQFF
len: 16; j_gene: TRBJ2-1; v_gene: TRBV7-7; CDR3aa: CASSLGAPPSYNEQFF
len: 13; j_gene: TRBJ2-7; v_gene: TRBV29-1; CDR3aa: CSVYSATDYEQYF